This T cell receptor (beta chain) was documented in a study of shared clonotypes between healthy human individuals. For every subset, genomic DNA was evenly distributed across several immunoSEQ plates. Some clones are missing from TCRdb's copy, which holds only in-frame ones; the method was immunoSEQ multiplex PCR. The profile shows more than 850,000 clones, around three quarters of them singletons. On this clone: Different DNA sequences within this sample yield the same CDR3.

The study separated CD4+ cells into CD45RA+ naive and CD45RA-negative memory subsets. This clonotype originated in a man between 18 and 29 years old in good health. Some clones in this sample may be carry-over from other donors' samples. Source material: memory CD4+ T cells from PBMCs. Described subset: CD45RA-negative fraction.

This CDR3 is CASSLVGQPQHF. The CDR3 bases are TGTGCCAGCAGTCTCGTTGGTCAGCCCCAGCATTTT. The rearrangement joins TRBV28 to TRBJ1-5; no definite D call. The CDR3 covers 12 residues. The germline gives CDR1 MDHEN, CDR2 SYDVKM. Trimming stripped 5 bases from V and 6 bases from J, with 8 bases between.